This TCR beta chain was recovered during a study of CD8 T cells in Susac syndrome. RNA was extracted with the RNeasy kit, and a quantity of roughly 0.45 to 1 ug was reverse transcribed using random hexamers. TCRdb reanalysed the immunoSEQ multiplex PCR reads using MiXCR and keeps one entry per CDR3 protein. The data contain some 190,000 distinct CDR3 sequences, about 95% of them singletons. This clonotype was picked up a small number of times. The germline CDR1 and CDR2 sequences are SGHVS and FQNEAQ. Trimming shortened V by 0 bases and J by 3 bases, and 8 bases separated the two germline ends. The CDR3 loop spans 14 amino acids.

The sequenced sample was CD4+ T cells from PBMCs. The TCR was taken from a human donor with Susac syndrome. The J gene is TRBJ1-2, the V gene TRBV7-8, with D possibly being TRBD1 (6 bases). The CDR3 sequence: CASSLAGGDYGYTF. The DNA of the CDR3 is TGTGCCAGCAGCTTAGCAGGGGGGGACTATGGCTACACCTTC. Complete variable domain (other parts from reference TRBV7-8 and TRBJ1-2): GAGVSQSPRYKVAKRGQDVALRCDPISGHVSLFWYQQALGQGPEFLTYFQNEAQLDKSGLPSDRFFAERPEGSVSTLKIQRTQQEDSAVYLCASSLAGGDYGYTFGSGTRLTVV.